This TCR beta chain was captured in a study of shared clonotypes between healthy human individuals (TCRdb year 2020). Describing the broader study: The cohort included a few men and two women between 18 and 49 years of age. Per donor, three plates each were used for CD4 naive and CD4 memory, two for CD8 naive, and one for CD8 memory. To estimate repertoire size and how much clonotypes are shared between individuals, the study performed deep sequencing of blood TCR repertoires from a handful of healthy adults. To increase sequencing depth and limit assay-specific biases, TCR repertoire library preparation and sequencing were carried out by different laboratories using diverse techniques. Between about 0.94 and 8.9 billion PBMCs per donor were obtained by leukapheresis. General conclusions and limits of the study: Only blood was sampled, and tissue TCR repertoires likely differ from those in blood. The small number of donors limited the genetic and exposure-history diversity represented. Pairwise subsampling led to the expectation that sequencing depth would affect the degree of clonotype sharing among donors. Rarefaction of sorted-subset datasets indicated incomplete sequencing despite the large sequencing depth. Larger estimated clonotype richness was generally found for naive subsets than for memory subsets. Across several donors, about 5.2% of naive CD4, roughly 3.4% of naive CD8, under 2.5% of memory CD4, and 0.4% of memory CD8 clonotypes were shared. Higher generation probabilities were observed for clonotypes shared by all four sorted-subset donors than for non-shared clonotypes.

TCR CDR3 regions were amplified from genomic DNA by multiplex PCR using the deep immunoSEQ assay. Genomic DNA extracted from each cell subset was distributed evenly over all wells of several immunoSEQ 96-well plates, and each plate served as one replicate. For sorted subsets, each replicate PCR was loaded with about 0.2 ug genomic DNA, equivalent to 25,000 to 30,000 T cell genomes. Purified libraries were quantified with a Qubit 3.0 fluorometer, sized on a Bioanalyzer 2100, and re-quantified with the KAPA Library Quantification kit. Each immunoSEQ 96-well plate was sequenced on its own single-read 150-cycle Illumina NextSeq 550 flow cell. Concerning the study's data processing: Because the immunoSEQ output held only junctional sequences and lacked quality scores, the filtering could not match the filtering applied to full-length reads. To assign V/J genes and CDR3, sequences were annotated against IMGT germline references using PyIR, a Python wrapper for IgBLAST v1.9. Reads with weak V/J assignments (E-value above 1e-6), missing CDR3, stop codons, out-of-frame junctions, or ambiguous translated residues were removed. V3J clonotypes were defined as sequences sharing an identical inferred V gene, J gene, and CDR3 amino acid sequence. Percentage overlap between repertoires was computed as shared unique clonotypes divided by the size of the smaller repertoire. Three approaches were used to assess repertoire richness: RTK rarefaction, the Chao1 estimator, and Recon v2.1 estimates of unobserved clonotypes. Generation probabilities for all TCRbeta clonotypes obtained by the gDNA method from four donors were computed using OLGA. In TCRdb, the immuneACCESS table is reduced to in-frame sequences with V and J assigned. These tables do not hold every clone; where another copy was compared, an unresolved V gene accounts for under half, and the others remain unexplained. Clone size and V and J calls were adopted from that table, with D and trimming inferred from the DNA. Recorded for this sample are millions of clones; roughly 94% of them occurred a single time. Jointly, the top ten make up 0.13% of the sample.

As to this clone: The antigen this receptor binds is unknown. No base qualities exist here, and no much larger clone lies one base off it.

The donors were healthy, HIV-negative adults who had no recently reported acute infections or vaccinations. Every donor was a Caucasian adult residing in Nashville, Tennessee, USA. Magnetic negative selection was used to enrich CD4+ T cells, after which naive cells were positively selected on CD45RA and the negative fraction became the memory subset. Blood was collected by leukapheresis, and PBMCs were isolated by Ficoll-Histopaque density gradient centrifugation and then cryopreserved in liquid nitrogen vapor phase. Purity and quantity of every magnetically sorted T cell population were checked by analytical flow cytometry. Genomic DNA was isolated from each sorted fraction and quantified by UV absorbance on a Nanodrop 2000c. The junction shows trimming of 8 bases on V and 0 bases on J, and the gene matches do not reach 6 bases of it. Sequences SGHTA (CDR1) and FQGNSA (CDR2) are obtained from the germline V gene. The CDR3 runs 16 residues from the cysteine to the phenylalanine. The only DNA kept is the CDR3, 48 bases in frame from the first base.

The source material was naive CD4+ T cells sorted from blood. The sample's cell subset or site, from its label and the paper: CD45RA+ positively selected. This sequence was found in a man aged 18 to 30 in good health. The chain couples TRBV7-2 to TRBJ2-2, with 10 bases aligning to TRBD2. The DNA sequence is as follows: TGTGCCAGCGGTACCAGCGGGAGGGCGAACACCGGGGAGCTGTTTTTT. The encoded protein is CASGTSGRANTGELFF.